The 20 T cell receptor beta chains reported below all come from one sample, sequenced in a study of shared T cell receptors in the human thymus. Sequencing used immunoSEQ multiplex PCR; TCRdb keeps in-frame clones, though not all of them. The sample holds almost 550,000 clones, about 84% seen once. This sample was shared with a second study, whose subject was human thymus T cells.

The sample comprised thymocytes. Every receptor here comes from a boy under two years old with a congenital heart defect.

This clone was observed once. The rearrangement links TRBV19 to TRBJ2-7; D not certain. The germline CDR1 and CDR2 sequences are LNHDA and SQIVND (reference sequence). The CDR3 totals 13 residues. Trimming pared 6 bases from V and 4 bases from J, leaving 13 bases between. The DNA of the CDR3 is TGTGCCAGTAGGTCCCAGGCATCATACGAGCAGTACTTC. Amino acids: CASRSQASYEQYF.

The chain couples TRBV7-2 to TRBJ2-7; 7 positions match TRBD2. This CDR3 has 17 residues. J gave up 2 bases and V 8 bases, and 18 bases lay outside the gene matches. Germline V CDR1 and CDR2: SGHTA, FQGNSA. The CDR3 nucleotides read TGTGCCAGCCCACTGAGACAAAATAGCGGGCTCGCCTACGAGCAGTACTTC. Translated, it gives CASPLRQNSGLAYEQYF.

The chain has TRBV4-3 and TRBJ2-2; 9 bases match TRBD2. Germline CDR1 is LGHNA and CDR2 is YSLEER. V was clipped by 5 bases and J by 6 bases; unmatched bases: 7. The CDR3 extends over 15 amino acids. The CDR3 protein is CASSRCGRAPGELFF. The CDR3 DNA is TGCGCCAGCAGCAGATGCGGGAGGGCCCCCGGGGAGCTGTTTTTT.

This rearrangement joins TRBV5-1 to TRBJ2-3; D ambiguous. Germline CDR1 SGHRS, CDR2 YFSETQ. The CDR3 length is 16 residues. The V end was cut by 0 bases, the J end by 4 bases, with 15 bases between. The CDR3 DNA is TGCGCCAGCAGCTTGGTGATGGCGGCAACGTCAGATACGCAGTATTTT. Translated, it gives CASSLVMAATSDTQYF.

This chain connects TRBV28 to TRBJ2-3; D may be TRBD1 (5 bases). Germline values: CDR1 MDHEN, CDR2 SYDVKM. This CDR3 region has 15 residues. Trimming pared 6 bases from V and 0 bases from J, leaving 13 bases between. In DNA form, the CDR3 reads TGTGCCAGCAGCCAGACAGTTAGTAGCACAGATACGCAGTATTTT. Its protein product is CASSQTVSSTDTQYF.

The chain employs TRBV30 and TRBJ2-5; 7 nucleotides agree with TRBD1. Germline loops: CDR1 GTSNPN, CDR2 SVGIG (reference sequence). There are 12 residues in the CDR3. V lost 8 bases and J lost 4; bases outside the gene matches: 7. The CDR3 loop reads CAGKGAGETQYF. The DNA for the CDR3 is TGTGCCGGGAAGGGGGCAGGAGAGACCCAGTACTTC.

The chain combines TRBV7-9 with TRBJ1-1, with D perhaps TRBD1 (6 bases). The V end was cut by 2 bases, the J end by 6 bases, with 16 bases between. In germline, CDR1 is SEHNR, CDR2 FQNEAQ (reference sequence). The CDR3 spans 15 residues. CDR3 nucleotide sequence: TGTGCCAGCAGCTTATATAGGGGGGGAAGTGCTGAAGCTTTCTTT. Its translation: CASSLYRGGSAEAFF.

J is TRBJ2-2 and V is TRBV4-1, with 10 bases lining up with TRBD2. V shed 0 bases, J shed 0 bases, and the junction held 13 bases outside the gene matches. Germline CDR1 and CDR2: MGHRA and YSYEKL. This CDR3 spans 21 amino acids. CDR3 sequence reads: CASSQDGEREGSLTNTGELFF. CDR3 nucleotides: TGCGCCAGCAGCCAAGATGGGGAGCGGGAGGGGTCCCTAACGAACACCGGGGAGCTGTTTTTT.

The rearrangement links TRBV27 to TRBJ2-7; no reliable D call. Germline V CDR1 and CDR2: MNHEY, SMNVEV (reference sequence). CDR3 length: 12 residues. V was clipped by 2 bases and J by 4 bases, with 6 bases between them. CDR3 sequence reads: CASSLDGYEQYF. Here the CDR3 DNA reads TGTGCCAGCAGTTTAGACGGGTACGAGCAGTACTTC.

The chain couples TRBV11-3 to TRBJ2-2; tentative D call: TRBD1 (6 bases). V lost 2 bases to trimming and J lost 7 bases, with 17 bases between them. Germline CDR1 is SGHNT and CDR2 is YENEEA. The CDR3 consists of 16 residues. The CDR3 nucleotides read TGTGCCAGCAGCTTATCCAGAGGCATGACAGGCGGGGAGCTGTTTTTT. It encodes CASSLSRGMTGGELFF.

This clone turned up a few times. CDR3 coding DNA: TGTGCCACCCGCTCCGGGGAGCGGAACGACAATGAGCAGTTCTTC. Residues: CATRSGERNDNEQFF. The rearrangement joins TRBV6-4 to TRBJ2-1; possibly TRBD2 for D (5 bases). V lost 10 bases and J lost 5, with 21 bases in between. The CDR3 totals 15 residues. Germline V gene sequence: CDR1 MRHNA, CDR2 SNTAGT.

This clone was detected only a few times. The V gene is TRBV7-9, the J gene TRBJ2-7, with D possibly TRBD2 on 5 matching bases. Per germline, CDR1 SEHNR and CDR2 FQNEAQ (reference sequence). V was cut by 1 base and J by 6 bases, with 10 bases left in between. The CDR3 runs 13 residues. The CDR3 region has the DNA TGTGCCAGCAGCTTAGAAGGCCGGGGCGAGCAGTACTTC. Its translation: CASSLEGRGEQYF.

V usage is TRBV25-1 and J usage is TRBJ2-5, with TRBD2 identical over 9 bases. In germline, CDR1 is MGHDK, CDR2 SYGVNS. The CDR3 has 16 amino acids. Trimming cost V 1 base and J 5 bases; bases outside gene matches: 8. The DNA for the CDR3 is TGTGCCAGCAGTGAATTCGGCGGGAGGGCATGGGAGACCCAGTACTTC. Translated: CASSEFGGRAWETQYF. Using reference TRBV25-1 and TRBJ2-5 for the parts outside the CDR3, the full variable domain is EADIYQTPRYLVIGTGKKITLECSQTMGHDKMYWYQQDPGMELHLIHYSYGVNSTEKGDLSSESTVSRIRTEHFPLTLESARPSHTSQYLCASSEFGGRAWETQYFGPGTRLLVL.

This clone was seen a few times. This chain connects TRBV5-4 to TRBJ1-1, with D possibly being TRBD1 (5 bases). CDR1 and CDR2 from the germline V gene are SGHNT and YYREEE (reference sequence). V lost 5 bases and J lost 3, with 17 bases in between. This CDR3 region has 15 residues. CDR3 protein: CASSPLGRDDTEAFF. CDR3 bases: TGTGCCAGCAGTCCCCTGGGCAGGGATGACACTGAAGCTTTCTTT.

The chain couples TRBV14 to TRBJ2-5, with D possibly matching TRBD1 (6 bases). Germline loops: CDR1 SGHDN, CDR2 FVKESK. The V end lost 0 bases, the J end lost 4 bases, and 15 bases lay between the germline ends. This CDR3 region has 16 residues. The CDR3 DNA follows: TGTGCCAGCAGCCAAGATCTTTGGGGGCAGGCAGAGACCCAGTACTTC. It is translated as CASSQDLWGQAETQYF.

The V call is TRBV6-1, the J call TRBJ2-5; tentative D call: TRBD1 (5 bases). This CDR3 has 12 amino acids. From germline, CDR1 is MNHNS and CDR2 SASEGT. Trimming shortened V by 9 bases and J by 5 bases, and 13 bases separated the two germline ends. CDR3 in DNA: TGTGCCAGGATGGGGCCCCAGGAGACCCAGTACTTC. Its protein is CARMGPQETQYF.

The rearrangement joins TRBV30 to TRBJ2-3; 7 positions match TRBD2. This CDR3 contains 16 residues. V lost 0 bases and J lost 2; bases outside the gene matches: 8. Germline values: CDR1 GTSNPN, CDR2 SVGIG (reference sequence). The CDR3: CAWSVRYGRFTDTQYF. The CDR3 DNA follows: TGTGCCTGGAGTGTACGTTACGGGAGGTTCACAGATACGCAGTATTTT.

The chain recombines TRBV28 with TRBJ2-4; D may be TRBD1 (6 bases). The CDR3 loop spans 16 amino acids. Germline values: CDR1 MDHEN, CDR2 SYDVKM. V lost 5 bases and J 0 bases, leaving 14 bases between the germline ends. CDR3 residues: CASSLDRTIAKNIQYF. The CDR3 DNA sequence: TGTGCCAGCAGTCTAGACAGGACCATAGCCAAAAACATTCAGTACTTC.

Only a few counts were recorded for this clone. CDR3 coding DNA: TGTGCCAGCAGTGGCCGGGACAGGGCTTCTGGAAACACCATATATTTT. As protein: CASSGRDRASGNTIYF. The rearrangement joins TRBV11-2 to TRBJ1-3, with TRBD1 identical over 9 bases. The CDR3 extends over 16 amino acids. J lost 1 base, V lost 6 bases, and 7 bases had no gene match. The germline CDR1 and CDR2 sequences are SGHAT and FQNNGV. Filled out from reference TRBV11-2 and TRBJ1-3, the complete variable domain reads EAGVAQSPRYKIIEKRQSVAFWCNPISGHATLYWYQQILGQGPKLLIQFQNNGVVDDSQLPKDRFSAERLKGVDSTLKIQPAKLEDSAVYLCASSGRDRASGNTIYFGEGSWLTVV.

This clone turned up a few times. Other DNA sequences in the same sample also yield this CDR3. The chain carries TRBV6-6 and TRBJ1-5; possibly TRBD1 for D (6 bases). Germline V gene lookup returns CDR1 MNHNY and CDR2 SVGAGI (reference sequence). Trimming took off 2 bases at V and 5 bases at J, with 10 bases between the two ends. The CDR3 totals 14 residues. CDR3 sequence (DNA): TGTGCCAGCAGTTACGAGGGGGGGGATCAGCCCCAGCATTTT. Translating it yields CASSYEGGDQPQHF.